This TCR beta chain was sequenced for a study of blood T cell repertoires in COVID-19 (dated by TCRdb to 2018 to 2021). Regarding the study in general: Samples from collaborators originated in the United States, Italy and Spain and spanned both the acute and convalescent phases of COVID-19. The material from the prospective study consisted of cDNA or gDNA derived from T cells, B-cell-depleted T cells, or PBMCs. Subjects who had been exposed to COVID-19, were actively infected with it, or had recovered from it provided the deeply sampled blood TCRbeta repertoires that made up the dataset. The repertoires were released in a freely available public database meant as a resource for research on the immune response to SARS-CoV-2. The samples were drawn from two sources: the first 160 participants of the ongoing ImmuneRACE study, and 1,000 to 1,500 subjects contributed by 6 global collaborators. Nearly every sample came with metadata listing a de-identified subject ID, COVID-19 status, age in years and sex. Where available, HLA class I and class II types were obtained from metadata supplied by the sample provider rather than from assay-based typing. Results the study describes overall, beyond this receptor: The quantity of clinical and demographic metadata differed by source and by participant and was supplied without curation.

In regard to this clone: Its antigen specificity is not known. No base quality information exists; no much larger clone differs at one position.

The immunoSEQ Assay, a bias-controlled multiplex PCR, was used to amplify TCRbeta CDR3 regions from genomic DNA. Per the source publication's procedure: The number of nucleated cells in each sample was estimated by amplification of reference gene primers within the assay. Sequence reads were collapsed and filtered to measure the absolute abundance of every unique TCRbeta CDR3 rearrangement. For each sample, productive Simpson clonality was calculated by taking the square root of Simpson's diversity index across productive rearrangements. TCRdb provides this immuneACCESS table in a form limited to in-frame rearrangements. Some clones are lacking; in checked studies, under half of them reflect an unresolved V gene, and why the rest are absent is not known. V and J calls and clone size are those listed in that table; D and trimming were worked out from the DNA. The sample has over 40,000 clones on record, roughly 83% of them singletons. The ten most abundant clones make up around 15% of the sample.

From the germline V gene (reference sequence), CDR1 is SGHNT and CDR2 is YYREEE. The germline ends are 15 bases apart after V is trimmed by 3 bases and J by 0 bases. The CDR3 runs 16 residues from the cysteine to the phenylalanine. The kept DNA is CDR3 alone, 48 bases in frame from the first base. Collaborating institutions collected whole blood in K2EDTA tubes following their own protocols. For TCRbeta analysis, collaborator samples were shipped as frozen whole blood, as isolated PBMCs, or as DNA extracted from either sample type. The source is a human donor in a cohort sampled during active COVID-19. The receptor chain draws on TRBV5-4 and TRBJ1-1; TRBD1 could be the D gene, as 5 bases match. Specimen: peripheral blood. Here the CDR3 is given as CASSWGGISVNTEAFF. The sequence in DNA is TGTGCCAGCAGCTGGGGGGGGATCTCAGTGAACACTGAAGCTTTCTTT.